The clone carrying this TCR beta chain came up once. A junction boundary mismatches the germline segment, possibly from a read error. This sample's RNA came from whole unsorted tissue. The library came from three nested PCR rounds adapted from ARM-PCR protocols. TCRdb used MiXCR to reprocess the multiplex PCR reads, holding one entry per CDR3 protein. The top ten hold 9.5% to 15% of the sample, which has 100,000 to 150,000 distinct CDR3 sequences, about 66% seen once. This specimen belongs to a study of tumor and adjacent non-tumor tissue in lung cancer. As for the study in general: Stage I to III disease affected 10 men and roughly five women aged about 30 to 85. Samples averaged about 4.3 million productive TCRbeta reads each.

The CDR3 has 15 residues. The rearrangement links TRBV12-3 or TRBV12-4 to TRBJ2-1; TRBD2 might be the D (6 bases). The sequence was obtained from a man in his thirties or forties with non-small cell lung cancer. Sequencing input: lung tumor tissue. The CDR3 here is CTSSSVLAEYNEHFF. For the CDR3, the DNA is TGTACCAGCAGTTCAGTGTTAGCGGAATACAATGAGCACTTCTTC.